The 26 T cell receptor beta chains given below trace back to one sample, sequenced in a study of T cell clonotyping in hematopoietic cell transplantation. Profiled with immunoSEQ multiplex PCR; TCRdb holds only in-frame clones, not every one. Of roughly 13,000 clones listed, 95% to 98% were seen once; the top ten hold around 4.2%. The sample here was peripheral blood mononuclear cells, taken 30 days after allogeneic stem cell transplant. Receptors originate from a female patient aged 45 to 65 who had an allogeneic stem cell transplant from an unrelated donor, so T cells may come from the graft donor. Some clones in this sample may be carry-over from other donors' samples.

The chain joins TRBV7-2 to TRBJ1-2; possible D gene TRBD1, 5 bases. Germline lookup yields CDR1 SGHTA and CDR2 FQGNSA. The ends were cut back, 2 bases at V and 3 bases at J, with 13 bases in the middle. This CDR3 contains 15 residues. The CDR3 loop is CASSLLRGLDYGYTF. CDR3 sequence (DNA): TGTGCCAGCAGCTTACTTCGGGGGTTGGACTATGGCTACACCTTC.

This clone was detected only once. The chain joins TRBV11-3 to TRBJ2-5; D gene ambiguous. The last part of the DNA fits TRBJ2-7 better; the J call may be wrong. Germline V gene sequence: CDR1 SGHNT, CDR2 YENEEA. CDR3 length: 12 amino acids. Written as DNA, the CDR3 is TGTGCCAGCAGCTTAGGGGGTCTCGAGCAGTACTTC. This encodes CASSLGGLEQYF.

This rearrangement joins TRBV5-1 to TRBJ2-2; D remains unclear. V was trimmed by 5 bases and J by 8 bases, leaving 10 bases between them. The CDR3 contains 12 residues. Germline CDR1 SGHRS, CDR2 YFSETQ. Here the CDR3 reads CASRKGAGELFF. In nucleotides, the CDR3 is TGCGCCAGCAGAAAAGGAGCTGGGGAGCTGTTTTTT.

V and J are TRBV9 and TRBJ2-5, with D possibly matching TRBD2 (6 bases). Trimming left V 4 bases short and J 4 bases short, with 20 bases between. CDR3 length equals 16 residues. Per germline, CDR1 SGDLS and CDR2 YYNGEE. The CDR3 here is CASSNPAGTSGETQYF. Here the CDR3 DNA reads TGTGCCAGCAGCAACCCGGCGGGAACGTCGGGAGAGACCCAGTACTTC.

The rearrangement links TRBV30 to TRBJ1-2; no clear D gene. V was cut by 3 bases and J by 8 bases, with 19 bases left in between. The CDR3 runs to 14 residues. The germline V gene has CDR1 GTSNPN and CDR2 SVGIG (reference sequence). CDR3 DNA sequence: TGTGCCTGGAGCCTTCGGACGGGGAGAGGCGGCTACACCTTC. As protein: CAWSLRTGRGGYTF.

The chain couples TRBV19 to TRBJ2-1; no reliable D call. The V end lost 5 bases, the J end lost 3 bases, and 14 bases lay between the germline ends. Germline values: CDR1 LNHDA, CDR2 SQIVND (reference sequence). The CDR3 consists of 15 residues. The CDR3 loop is CASSLGQVDYNEQFF. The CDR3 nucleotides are TGTGCCAGTAGTCTTGGCCAGGTTGACTACAATGAGCAGTTCTTC.

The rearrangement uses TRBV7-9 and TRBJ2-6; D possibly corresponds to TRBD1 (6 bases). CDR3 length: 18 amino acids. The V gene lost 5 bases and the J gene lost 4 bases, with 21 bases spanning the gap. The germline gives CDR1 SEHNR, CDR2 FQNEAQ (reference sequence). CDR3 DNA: TGTGCCAGCAGCCTCACACCCTTGGACAGCTACGGGGCCAACGTCCTGACTTTC. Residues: CASSLTPLDSYGANVLTF.

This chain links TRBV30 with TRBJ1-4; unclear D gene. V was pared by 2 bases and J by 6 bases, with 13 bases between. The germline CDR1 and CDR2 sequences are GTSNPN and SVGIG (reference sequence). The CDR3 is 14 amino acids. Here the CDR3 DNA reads TGTGCCTGGAGTCAAGGAGGGCAGGATGAAAAACTGTTTTTT. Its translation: CAWSQGGQDEKLFF.

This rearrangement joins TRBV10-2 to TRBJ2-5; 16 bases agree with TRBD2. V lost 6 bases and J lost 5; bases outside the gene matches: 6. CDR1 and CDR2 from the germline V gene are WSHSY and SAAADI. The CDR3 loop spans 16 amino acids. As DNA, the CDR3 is TGCGCCAGCAGGGGGACTAGCGGGGGGGCCAGGGAGACCCAGTACTTC. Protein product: CASRGTSGGARETQYF.

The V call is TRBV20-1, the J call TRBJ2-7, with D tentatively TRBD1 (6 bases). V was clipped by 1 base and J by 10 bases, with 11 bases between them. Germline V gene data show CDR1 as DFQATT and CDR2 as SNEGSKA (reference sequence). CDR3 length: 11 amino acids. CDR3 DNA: TGCAGTGCTAGAGTGGGGGCTGCACAGTACTTC. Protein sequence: CSARVGAAQYF.

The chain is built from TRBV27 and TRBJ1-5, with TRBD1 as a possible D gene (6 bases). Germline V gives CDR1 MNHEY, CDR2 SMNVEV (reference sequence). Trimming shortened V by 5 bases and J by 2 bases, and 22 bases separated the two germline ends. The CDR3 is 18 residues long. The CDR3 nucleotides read TGTGCCAGCAGTCCCGTCCGGCAAGGGGGAGTTGGCAATCAGCCCCAGCATTTT. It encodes CASSPVRQGGVGNQPQHF.

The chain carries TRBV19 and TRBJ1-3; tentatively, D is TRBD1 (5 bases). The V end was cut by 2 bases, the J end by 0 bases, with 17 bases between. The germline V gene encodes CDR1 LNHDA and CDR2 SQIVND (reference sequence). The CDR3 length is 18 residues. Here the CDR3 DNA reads TGTGCCAGTAGTATAACCGGGACGGACCTCCTCTCTGGAAACACCATATATTTT. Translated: CASSITGTDLLSGNTIYF.

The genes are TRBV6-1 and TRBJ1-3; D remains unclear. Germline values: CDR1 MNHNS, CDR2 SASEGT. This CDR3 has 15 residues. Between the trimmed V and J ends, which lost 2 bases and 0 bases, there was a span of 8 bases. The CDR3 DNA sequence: TGTGCCAGCAGTGAAAGTACCGACTCTGGAAACACCATATATTTT. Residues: CASSESTDSGNTIYF.

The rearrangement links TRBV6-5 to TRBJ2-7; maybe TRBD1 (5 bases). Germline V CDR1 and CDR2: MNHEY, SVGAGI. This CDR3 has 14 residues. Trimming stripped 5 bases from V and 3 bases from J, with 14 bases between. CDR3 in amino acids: CASSLGAGGYEQYF. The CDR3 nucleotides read TGTGCCAGCAGTCTAGGGGCAGGCGGCTACGAGCAGTACTTC.

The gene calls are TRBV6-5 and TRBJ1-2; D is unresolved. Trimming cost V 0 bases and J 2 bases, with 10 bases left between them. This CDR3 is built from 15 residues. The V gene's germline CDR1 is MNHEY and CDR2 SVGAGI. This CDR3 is CASSYSPASNYGYTF. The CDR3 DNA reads TGTGCCAGCAGTTACTCACCCGCTTCCAACTATGGCTACACCTTC.

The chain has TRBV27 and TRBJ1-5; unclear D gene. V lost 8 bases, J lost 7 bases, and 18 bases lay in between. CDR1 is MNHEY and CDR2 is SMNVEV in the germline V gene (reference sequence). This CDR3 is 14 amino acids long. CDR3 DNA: TGTGCCAGCCGGCAGCTCGGAGAAGGGCAGCCCCAGCATTTT. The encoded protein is CASRQLGEGQPQHF.

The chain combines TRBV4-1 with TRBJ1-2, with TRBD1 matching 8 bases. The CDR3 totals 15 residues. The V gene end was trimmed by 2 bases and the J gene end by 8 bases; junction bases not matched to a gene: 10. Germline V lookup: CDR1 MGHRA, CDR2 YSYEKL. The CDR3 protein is CASSQHPGQGGGYTF. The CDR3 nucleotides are TGCGCCAGCAGCCAACACCCTGGACAGGGCGGGGGCTACACCTTC.

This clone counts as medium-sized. Here the CDR3 DNA reads TGTGCCAGCAGCCCGCACGGAGGGGGGAGTAACTATGGCTACACCTTC. Translation gives CASSPHGGGSNYGYTF. The chain joins TRBV9 to TRBJ1-2; a weak D match, TRBD1 (6 bases). The germline V and J ends were trimmed by 4 bases and 1 base, with 17 bases remaining between them. CDR3 size: 16 residues. From germline, CDR1 is SGDLS and CDR2 YYNGEE.

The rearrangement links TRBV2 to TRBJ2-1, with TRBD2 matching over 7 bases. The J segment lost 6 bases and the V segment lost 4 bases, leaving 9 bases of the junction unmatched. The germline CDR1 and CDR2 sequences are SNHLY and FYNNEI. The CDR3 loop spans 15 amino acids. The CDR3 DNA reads TGTGCCAGCAGTGGGCTAGCGGCTCGGGGCAATGAGCAGTTCTTC. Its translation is CASSGLAARGNEQFF.

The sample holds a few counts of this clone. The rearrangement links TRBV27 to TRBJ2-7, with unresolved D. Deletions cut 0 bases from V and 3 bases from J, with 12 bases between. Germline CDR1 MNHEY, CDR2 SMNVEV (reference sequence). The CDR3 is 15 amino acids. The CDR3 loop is CASSLSLGMVYEQYF. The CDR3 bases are TGTGCCAGCAGTTTATCGTTGGGTATGGTCTACGAGCAGTACTTC.

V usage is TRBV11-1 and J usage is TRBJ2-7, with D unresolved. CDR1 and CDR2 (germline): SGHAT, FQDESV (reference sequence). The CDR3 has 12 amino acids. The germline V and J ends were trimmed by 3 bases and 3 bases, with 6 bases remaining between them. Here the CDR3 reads CASSFDLYEQYF. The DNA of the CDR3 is TGTGCCAGCAGCTTTGACCTCTACGAGCAGTACTTC.

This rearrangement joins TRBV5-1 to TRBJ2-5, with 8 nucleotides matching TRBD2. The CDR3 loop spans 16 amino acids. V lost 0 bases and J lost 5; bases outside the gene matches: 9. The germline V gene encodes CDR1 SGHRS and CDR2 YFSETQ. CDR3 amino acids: CASSLAGGAVVETQYF. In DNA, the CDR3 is TGCGCCAGCAGCTTGGCCGGGGGGGCCGTGGTTGAGACCCAGTACTTC.

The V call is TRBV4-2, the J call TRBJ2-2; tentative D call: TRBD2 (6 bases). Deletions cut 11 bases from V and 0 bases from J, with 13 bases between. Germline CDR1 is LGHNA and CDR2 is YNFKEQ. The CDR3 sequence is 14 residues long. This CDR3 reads CASRETPNTGELFF. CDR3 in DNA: TGTGCCTCTCGGGAGACTCCGAACACCGGGGAGCTGTTTTTT.

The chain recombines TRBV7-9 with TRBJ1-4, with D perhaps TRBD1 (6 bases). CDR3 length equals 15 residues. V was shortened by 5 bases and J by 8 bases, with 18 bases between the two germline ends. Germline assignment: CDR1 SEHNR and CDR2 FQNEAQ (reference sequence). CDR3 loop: CASSHRVAGEEKLFF. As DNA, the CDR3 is TGTGCCAGCAGCCACCGGGTGGCAGGGGAAGAAAAACTGTTTTTT.

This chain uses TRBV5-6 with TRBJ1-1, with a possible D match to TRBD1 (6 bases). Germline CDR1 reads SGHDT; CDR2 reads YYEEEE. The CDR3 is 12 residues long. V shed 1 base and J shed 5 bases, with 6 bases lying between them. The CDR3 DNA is TGTGCCAGCAGCTTGACAGGGACTGAAGCTTTCTTT. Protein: CASSLTGTEAFF.

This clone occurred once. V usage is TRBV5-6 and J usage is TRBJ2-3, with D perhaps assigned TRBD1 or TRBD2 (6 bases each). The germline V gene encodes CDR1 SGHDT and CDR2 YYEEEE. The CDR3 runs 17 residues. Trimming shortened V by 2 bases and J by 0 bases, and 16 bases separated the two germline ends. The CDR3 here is CASSFIGLGGSTDTQYF. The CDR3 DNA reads TGTGCCAGCAGCTTTATAGGGCTAGGGGGGAGCACAGATACGCAGTATTTT.